This is a list of T cell receptor beta chains from one sample in a study of regulatory T cells in long-lasting Graves disease. TCRdb redid the calling of the multiplex PCR reads with MiXCR, one entry per CDR3 protein. This table holds 350,000 to 450,000 distinct CDR3 sequences, roughly 23% found once. Here the sequenced sample was peripheral blood mononuclear cells (PBMCs), taken when the disease was refractory, from a patient treated with antithyroid drugs. Receptors originate from a female donor with Graves disease. The conserved cysteine and the conserved F or W are not part of the CDR3 here.

J gene	V gene	CDR3 protein
TRBJ1-2	TRBV7-8	ASSGGVSGARGYT
TRBJ2-6	TRBV11-3	ASSRTGLAGANVLT
TRBJ1-4	TRBV9	ASSVGGTGEKLF
TRBJ2-7	TRBV4-1	ASSQDSAGPPSYEQY
TRBJ2-1	TRBV20-1	SASAPGAGGNEQF
TRBJ2-5	TRBV13	ASSSPSTGMETQY
TRBJ2-7	TRBV20-1	SAVSGGTYEQY
TRBJ1-6	TRBV19	ASSPAARGSPLH
TRBJ2-2	TRBV19	ASIPQGNTGELF
TRBJ1-4	TRBV12-3/TRBV12-4	ASSLRGVYEKLF
TRBJ1-2	TRBV4-1	ASSLNLGAVYGYT
TRBJ1-3	TRBV14	ASSQEAFSGNTIY
TRBJ2-7	TRBV28	ASSFSTKPYEQY
TRBJ1-2	TRBV5-1	ASSLQSVNYGYT
TRBJ2-3	TRBV28	ASSESPPDTQY
TRBJ2-5	TRBV18	ASSQQPGPGSQETQY
TRBJ1-1	TRBV12-3/TRBV12-4	ASSSRDSWNTEAF
TRBJ2-3	TRBV2	ASRWPPLATRSTDTQY
TRBJ2-7	TRBV28	ASSLVLAGDFAYEQY
TRBJ2-2	TRBV9	ASSTGTPNTGELF
TRBJ2-1	TRBV13	ASSLGVPNAYNEQF
TRBJ2-7	TRBV3-1	ASSPLLAGEGEQY
TRBJ1-6	TRBV28	ASSAWTGVRLNSPLH
TRBJ1-1	TRBV6-1	ASSRPGTGNTEAF
TRBJ2-7	TRBV20-1	SALSGVQIAAYEQY
TRBJ2-3	TRBV5-1	ASSSDVGSSDTQY
TRBJ2-5	TRBV28	ASSPRLAGTQY
TRBJ1-6	TRBV18	ASSSQGYGNSPLH
TRBJ1-2	TRBV7-9	ASSLARAAYGYT
TRBJ2-7	TRBV6-1	ASRSSGGTYEQY
TRBJ2-7	TRBV10-3	AIRTSDRVGYEQY
TRBJ2-5	TRBV11-2	ASSSIETQY
TRBJ2-5	TRBV10-2	ASSERSEGTETQY
TRBJ2-3	TRBV20-1	SANGGADTQY
TRBJ2-5	TRBV24-1	ATSAHSGGASGRRGETQY
TRBJ1-2	TRBV3-1	ASSQDLGGRGYGYT
TRBJ2-5	TRBV28	ASWGQGAVETQY
TRBJ2-7	TRBV27	ASSFGGSTHEQY
TRBJ1-1	TRBV6-1	ASTKPGQAIEAF
TRBJ1-2	TRBV29-1	SVGRESRYGYT
TRBJ1-2	TRBV11-2	ASSDGLLGGYT
TRBJ2-7	TRBV7-9	ASSLDQGPYEQY
TRBJ1-1	TRBV7-8	ASSLVHTEAF
TRBJ1-1	TRBV2	ASKTVLQENTEAF
TRBJ2-1	TRBV29-1	SVGPSGSKEQF
TRBJ1-2	TRBV12-3/TRBV12-4	ASSFGTANYGYT
TRBJ2-7	TRBV11-1	ASSLTASGSSRPYEQY
TRBJ1-2	TRBV11-2	ASSLDGTAGYT
TRBJ2-5	TRBV12-3/TRBV12-4	ASSLGAGGQETQY